Sequencing of this T cell receptor beta chain was carried out in a study of blood T cells in healthy people across ages (dated by TCRdb to between 2015 and 2017). At the level of the whole study: In model experiments, template switching captured roughly one uniquely barcoded TCR beta cDNA molecule for every two T cells. Age-related changes in TCR beta repertoire diversity were measured in the study by deep sequencing normalized with unique cDNA molecular identifiers. The donors were divided into four age groups: young (average around 16 years), middle-aged (over 35), aged (approximately 59) and long-lived (about 80). For two donors (one aged 18 to 30 and one aged 80 or older), the study analyzed two additional independent replicas of 1 million unique cDNA reads from the same blood draw. Results the study describes overall, beyond this receptor: As age increased, observed TCR beta diversity per million T cells dropped in a roughly linear way, and a significant reduction was already evident by age about 40. Observed TCR beta diversity correlated strongly with the percentage of naive T cells measured by flow cytometry. Total diversity estimates from one million sequenced T cells were considered lower bounds and underestimates. Because donor CMV infection status was unknown, age-related changes in expanded clonotypes were potentially confounded. Bulk unsorted PBMC profiling prevented conclusive comparison of naive and antigen-experienced compartments. Compared with the aged group, the long-lived group had more naive CD4+ T cells, fewer expanded clones and increased TCR diversity, a pattern suggesting age selection.

Looking up the germline V gene (reference sequence) yields CDR1 SEHNR and CDR2 FQNEAQ. Taken from cysteine to phenylalanine, the CDR3 has 15 residues. The kept DNA is CDR3 alone, 45 bases in frame from the first base. Systemically healthy Caucasian individuals from Russia, 39 in total and aged roughly 6 to 100 years, were included as donors. About 10 milliliters of peripheral blood were collected from each donor into EDTA-treated Vacutainer tubes. Ficoll-Paque density-gradient centrifugation was used to isolate PBMCs, with at least 6 million per sample. Trizol reagent was used to extract total RNA from the PBMCs, yielding at least 6 micrograms per sample. The percentages of naive CD45RAhigh/CD27high T cells were determined by flow cytometry on a PBMC aliquot from every donor. A word on this clonotype: Its specific antigen is unknown. Germline and junction disagree at one end, which may indicate a read error.

Libraries were made using 5' RACE. The sequencer listed for this sample is Illumina HiSeq 2500. A second PCR of roughly 7 to 11 cycles was performed with a sample-barcoded 5' primer and a J-beta primer mix. Each TCR beta cDNA molecule received a unique molecular identifier from a template-switch 5' adaptor carrying 12 random nucleotides. Each sample yielded at least 2.5 million CDR3-containing paired-end reads. All of the RNA was converted into first-strand cDNA using the Mint cDNA synthesis kit, with a TRBC-specific oligonucleotide serving as the primer. Following uracil-DNA glycosylase treatment, a first 18-cycle PCR with universal primers M1SS and BC2_uni_R was performed on all cDNA. Processing in the source paper ran as follows. Normalization of each sample was performed by random selection of 1 million high-quality reads, each carrying a distinct molecular identifier. Reads with shared molecular identifiers were discarded instead of being binned into consensus sequences. MiTCR, with a Q25 quality threshold and the strictest error-elimination algorithm, was used for CDR3 identification, clonotype clustering and error correction. A nonparametric unseen species model using Euler transformation provided a lower-bound estimate of total TCR beta diversity. TCRdb handled the public reads itself, with Q25 trimming in fastp and clone calling in MiXCR, and kept productive beta chains. One record per CDR3 amino acid sequence lists the most common genes and DNA. TCRdb, rather than the study authors, made the V and J calls. For this sample there are about 560,000 distinct CDR3 sequences; about 27% appear just once. The ten largest account for 3% to 4.5% of the sample.

This same sample was also part of a study on T cells of mothers and their children. The second study's authors report: Nine systemically healthy Caucasian individuals served as donors, namely three mothers together with their six children. cDNA synthesis used all of the extracted RNA, with approximately 1.4 ug of RNA in each 15 ul reaction. In the second PCR, the M1S primer introduced both the sample barcodes and 2-4 random nucleotides. Over 8.5 million TCR beta CDR3 reads came from each mother, compared with approximately 3 million reads from each child. In both related and unrelated pairs, thymic selection shapes the output of TCR recombination in a similar way, with inherited differences having only a minor effect. Related mother-child pairs always showed normalized repertoire overlap that was slightly higher than in unrelated mother-child pairs, though the difference was never significant. No persistent microchimeric T cell clones were found, with a detection sensitivity of 75 to 100 clones per million clonotypes. In the study, deep NGS was used to compare the TCR beta repertoires of mothers and children, and features distinguishing related mother-child pairs from unrelated individuals were sought. On average, the children were about 12 +/- 4 years old, while the mothers were 40 +/- 4 years old. After adapters were ligated using NEBNext reagents, the libraries underwent 100+100 nt paired-end sequencing on an Illumina HiSeq 2000. To prevent cross-contamination, the mother and child libraries were prepared one month apart and sequenced in separate runs. For each donor, between roughly 450,000 and 2,300,000 distinct TCR beta clonotypes were identified. Naive TCR beta clonotypes were estimated from low-frequency clonotypes matched to each donor's FACS-determined naive share, without sorting.

This TCR was sampled from a boy between 2 and 10 years old in good health. The chain is encoded by TRBV7-9 joined to TRBJ2-5, with TRBD2 perhaps the D gene, on 6 matching bases. The assigned J gene may be wrong: the sequence end matches TRBJ2-1 better. The sample consisted of blood. The DNA is as follows: TGTGCCAGAAGCTTAGCAGGAGGGCCGCGGAATGAGCAGTTCTTC. This yields the protein CARSLAGGPRNEQFF.